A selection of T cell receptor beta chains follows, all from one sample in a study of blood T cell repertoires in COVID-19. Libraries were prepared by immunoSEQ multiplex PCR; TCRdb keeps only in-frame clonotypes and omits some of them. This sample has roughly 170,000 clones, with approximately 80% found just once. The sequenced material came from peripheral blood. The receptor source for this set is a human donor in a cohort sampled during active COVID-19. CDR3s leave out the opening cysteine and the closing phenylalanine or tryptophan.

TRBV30,AWNLGGPRSGYT
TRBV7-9,ASSLGQGGEKLF
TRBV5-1,ASRYERGSSSSYEQY
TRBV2,ASTDRGQNYGYT
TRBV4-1,ASSQDLAGLNEKLF
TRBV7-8,ASSFPGTDTQY
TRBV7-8,ASSFGVKGLNQPQH
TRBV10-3,AISTGQLVAEAF
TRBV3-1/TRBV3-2,ASSDGTGDSYEQY
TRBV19,ASSTTGVGANVLT
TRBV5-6,ASSEQSRTQY
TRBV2,ASIPMTARILNTEAF
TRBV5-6,ASSTGTAEQF
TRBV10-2,ASGNDRDINYGYT
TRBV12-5,ASGLGTGGNSPLH
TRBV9,ASSASGGDEQY
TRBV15,ATSVDRGSTGELF
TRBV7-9,ASSLSNKNYGYT
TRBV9,ASSALAGGTDTQY
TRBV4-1,ASSQEDGVGQPQH
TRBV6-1,ASSALPGTGANIQY
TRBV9,ASSAPLKPRSSTDTQY
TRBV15,ATSREQNRFRGYT
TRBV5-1,ASSTQGEGSYEQY
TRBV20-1,SARVAGKQY
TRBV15,ATSRDRADITGELF
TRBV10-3,ASGSGESTDTQY
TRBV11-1,ASSLANSYEQY
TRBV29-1,SASGQGFHEQY
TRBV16,ASSQSGPGANVLT
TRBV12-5,ASGLVAQGMIY
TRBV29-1,SVARGTGGGYT
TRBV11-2,ASSSSRGSYGYT
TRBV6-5,ASSYSRGNSYEQY
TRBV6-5,AAAQGASSYEQY
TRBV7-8,ASSPTWQRPDGYT
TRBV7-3,ASSFKNTGELF
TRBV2,ASSVAGGNHYEQY
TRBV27,ASSFSRANTGELF
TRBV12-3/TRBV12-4,ASSADSYGYT
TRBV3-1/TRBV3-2,ASSQGEVLNTASYEQY
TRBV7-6,ASRPTGPPNTEAF
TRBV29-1,SVQVLTEAF
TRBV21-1,ASSKRIDYTQF
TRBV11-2,ASSSRASTNTGELF
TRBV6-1,ASSVSGGAFGTDTQY
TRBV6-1,ASSDPGTGAREQY
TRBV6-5,ASKPADEKLF
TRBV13,ASSLSRQETQY
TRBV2,ASSGGEGGEQY
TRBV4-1,ASSQDAGREQY